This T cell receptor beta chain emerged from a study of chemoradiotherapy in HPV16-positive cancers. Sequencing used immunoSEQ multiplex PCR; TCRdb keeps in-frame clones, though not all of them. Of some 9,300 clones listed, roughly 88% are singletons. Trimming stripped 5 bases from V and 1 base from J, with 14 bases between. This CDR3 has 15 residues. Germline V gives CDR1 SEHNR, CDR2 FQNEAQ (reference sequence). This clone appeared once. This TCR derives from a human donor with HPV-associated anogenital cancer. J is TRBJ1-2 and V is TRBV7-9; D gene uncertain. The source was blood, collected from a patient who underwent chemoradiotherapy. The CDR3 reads CASSPSGRDNYGYTF. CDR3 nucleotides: TGTGCCAGCAGCCCGTCCGGTCGAGATAACTATGGCTACACCTTC. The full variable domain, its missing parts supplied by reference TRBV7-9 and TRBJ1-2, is DTGVSQNPRHKITKRGQNVTFRCDPISEHNRLYWYRQTLGQGPEFLTYFQNEAQLEKSRLLSDRFSAERPKGSFSTLEIQRTEQGDSAMYLCASSPSGRDNYGYTFGSGTRLTVV.